This T cell receptor (beta chain) was sequenced in a study of T cell responses to AZD1222 COVID-19 vaccine. Broader study findings: White British people made up most donors, females outnumbered males, and clonal diversity was possibly underestimated. Nearly half of the spike-specific TCRs reportedly recognize variant regions that carry no mutations.

As regards this clone: Its specificity is not known.

Germline CDR1 SGHTA, CDR2 FQGNSA. This CDR3 comprises 15 residues. V shed 0 bases and J shed 1 base, with 9 bases lying between them. The protocol was immunoSEQ multiplex PCR, while the TCRdb copy is restricted to in-frame clones and leaves out a portion. This repertoire shows 180,000 or so clones, 90% to 95% found once; its top ten account for 0.95% to 1.1%. The source was peripheral blood, collected 28 days after the second AZD1222 dose. The TCR originated in an adult who received the AZD1222 COVID-19 vaccine. The genes are TRBV7-2 and TRBJ1-1; maybe TRBD1 (6 bases). The CDR3 is CASSLAGGGNTEAFF. In DNA form, the CDR3 reads TGTGCCAGCAGCTTAGCCGGGGGCGGGAACACTGAAGCTTTCTTT.